One TCR beta chain is described in this entry. The data originate from a study of T cell clonotyping in hematopoietic cell transplantation. The method was immunoSEQ multiplex PCR; TCRdb's version includes in-frame clones alone and lacks a portion of them. The sample lists 55,000 to 70,000 clones, around 94% occurring once. V gave up 4 bases and J gave up 1 base, with 10 bases separating them. The germline V gene has CDR1 MNHNS and CDR2 SASEGT. This CDR3 spans 14 amino acids. The clonotype originates from a man aged 50 or older in good health. Some clones in this sample may be carry-over from other donors' samples. Source material: peripheral blood mononuclear cells. V usage is TRBV6-1 and J usage is TRBJ1-1, with a weak D call TRBD1 (5 bases). CDR3 in amino acids: CASSGSTANTEAFF. DNA of the CDR3: TGTGCCAGCAGTGGATCGACAGCGAACACTGAAGCTTTCTTT.